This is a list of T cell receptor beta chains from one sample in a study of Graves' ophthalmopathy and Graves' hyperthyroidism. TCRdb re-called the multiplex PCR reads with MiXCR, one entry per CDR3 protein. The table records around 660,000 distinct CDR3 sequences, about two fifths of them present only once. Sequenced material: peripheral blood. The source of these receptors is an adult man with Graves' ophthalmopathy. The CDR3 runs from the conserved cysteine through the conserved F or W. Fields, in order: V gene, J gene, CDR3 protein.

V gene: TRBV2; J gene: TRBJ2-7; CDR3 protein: CASSVTRGRQGNEQYF
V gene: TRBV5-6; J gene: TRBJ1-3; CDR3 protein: CASSRGGGSSGNTIYF
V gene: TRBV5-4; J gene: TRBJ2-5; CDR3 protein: CASSASGTGGGQETQYF
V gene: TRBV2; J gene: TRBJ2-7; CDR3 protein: CASSEGDGVHEQYF
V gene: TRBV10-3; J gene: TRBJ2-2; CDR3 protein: CAISAGGELFF
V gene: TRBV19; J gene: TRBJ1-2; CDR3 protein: CATSTGKVGYTF
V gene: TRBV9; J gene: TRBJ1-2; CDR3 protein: CASSPVPTSNYGYTF
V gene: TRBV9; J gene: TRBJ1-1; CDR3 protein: CASSVSGHQNTEAFF
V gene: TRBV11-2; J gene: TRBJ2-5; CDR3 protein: CASSLDLRLAINQETQYF
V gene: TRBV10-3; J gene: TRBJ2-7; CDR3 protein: CASMRQVSYEQYF
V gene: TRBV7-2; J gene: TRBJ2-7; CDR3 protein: CASSYSAGPRYEQYF
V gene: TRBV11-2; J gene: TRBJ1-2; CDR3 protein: CASSSTTGTAFNYGYTF
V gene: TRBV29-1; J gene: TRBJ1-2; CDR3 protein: CSVEGIEGLGYTF
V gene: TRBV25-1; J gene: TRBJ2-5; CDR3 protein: CASSVTPGETQYF